This T cell receptor beta chain was recorded in a study of Graves' ophthalmopathy and Graves' hyperthyroidism. Amplifying from RNA transcripts, the study obtained TCR beta CDR3 regions. The workflow started with a first-round RT-PCR run with HTBI primers and then moved on to a second-round multiplex PCR. TCRdb reanalysed the multiplex PCR reads using MiXCR and keeps one entry per CDR3 protein. The table shows roughly 380,000 distinct CDR3 sequences, with over 15% occurring only once. The CDR3 runs to 13 residues. V was pared by 2 bases and J by 7 bases, with 12 bases between. Germline CDR1 is MGHRA and CDR2 is YSYEKL. Ophthalmopathy not arising within 18 months of follow-up defined hyperthyroidism as stable. Certain patients, namely those with other autoimmune diseases, uncontrolled infections, pregnancy or lactation, were excluded. The authors isolated PBMCs from approximately 10 ml of fresh peripheral blood.

Study-wide points: Also, most clonotypes expanded in the thyroid above 0.001 frequency appeared in blood.

As to this clonotype: The antigen is undetermined.

The chain couples TRBV4-1 to TRBJ2-7; D may be TRBD2 (6 bases). Sample: peripheral blood. The source is a young woman with stable Graves' hyperthyroidism. In nucleotides, the CDR3 is TGCGCCAGCAGCCAATCCACGGGGAGGGAGCAGTACTTC. This gives the protein CASSQSTGREQYF.